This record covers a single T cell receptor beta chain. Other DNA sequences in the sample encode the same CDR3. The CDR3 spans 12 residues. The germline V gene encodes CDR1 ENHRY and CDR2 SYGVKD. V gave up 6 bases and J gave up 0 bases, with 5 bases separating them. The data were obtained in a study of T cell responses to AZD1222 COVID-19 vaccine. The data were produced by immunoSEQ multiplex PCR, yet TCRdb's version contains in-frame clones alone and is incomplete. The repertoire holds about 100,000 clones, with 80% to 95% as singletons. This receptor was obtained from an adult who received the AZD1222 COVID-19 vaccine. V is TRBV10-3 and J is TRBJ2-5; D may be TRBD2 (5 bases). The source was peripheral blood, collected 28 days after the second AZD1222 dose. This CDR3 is CAISGNQETQYF. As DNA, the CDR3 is TGTGCCATCAGCGGGAACCAAGAGACCCAGTACTTC.